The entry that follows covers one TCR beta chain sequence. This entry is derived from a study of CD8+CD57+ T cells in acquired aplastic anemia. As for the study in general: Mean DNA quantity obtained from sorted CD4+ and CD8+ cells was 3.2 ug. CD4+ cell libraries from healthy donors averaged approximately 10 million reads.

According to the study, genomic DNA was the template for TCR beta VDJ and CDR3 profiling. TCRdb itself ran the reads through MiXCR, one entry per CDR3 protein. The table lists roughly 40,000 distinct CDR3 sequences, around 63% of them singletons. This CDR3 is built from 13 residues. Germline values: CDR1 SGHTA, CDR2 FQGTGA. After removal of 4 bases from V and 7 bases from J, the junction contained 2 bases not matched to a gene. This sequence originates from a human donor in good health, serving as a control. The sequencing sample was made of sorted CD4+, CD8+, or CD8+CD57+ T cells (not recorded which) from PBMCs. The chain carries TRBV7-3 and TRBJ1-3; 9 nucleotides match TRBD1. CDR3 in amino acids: CASSYGTGNTIYF. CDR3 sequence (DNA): TGTGCCAGCAGCTACGGGACAGGGAACACCATATATTTT.